This T cell receptor beta chain is from a study of cytomegalovirus exposure and HLA in healthy donors. Comments on this clone: Its antigen is as yet unknown.

Findings and caveats of the study: Accurate predictions that matched the HLA-A and HLA-B alleles of most subjects were reportedly made from TCR beta sequences. Solely CMV serostatus was available to characterize immune exposure. In an earlier analysis, most TCR beta V segments were productive about 87% or about 30% of the time.

A multiplex PCR was run with 60 Vbeta primers and 13 Jbeta primers. Only in-frame clones appear in the TCRdb table, and some are missing; sequencing was by immunoSEQ multiplex PCR. The data contain about 170,000 clones, roughly 80% of them seen just once; the ten biggest clones take up about 2.2%. Germline values: CDR1 GTSNPN, CDR2 SVGIG (reference sequence). Trimming took 7 bases from V and 3 from J; bases not matched to a gene: 5. This CDR3 has 15 amino acids. Source material: PBMCs. The rearrangement links TRBV30 to TRBJ2-3; TRBD2 aligns across 15 bases. The sequence derives from a male donor in good health and CMV-seronegative. The CDR3, as DNA: TGTGCCTCCGGGACTAGCGGGGGGTTAACAGATACGCAGTATTTT. This sequence encodes CASGTSGGLTDTQYF.